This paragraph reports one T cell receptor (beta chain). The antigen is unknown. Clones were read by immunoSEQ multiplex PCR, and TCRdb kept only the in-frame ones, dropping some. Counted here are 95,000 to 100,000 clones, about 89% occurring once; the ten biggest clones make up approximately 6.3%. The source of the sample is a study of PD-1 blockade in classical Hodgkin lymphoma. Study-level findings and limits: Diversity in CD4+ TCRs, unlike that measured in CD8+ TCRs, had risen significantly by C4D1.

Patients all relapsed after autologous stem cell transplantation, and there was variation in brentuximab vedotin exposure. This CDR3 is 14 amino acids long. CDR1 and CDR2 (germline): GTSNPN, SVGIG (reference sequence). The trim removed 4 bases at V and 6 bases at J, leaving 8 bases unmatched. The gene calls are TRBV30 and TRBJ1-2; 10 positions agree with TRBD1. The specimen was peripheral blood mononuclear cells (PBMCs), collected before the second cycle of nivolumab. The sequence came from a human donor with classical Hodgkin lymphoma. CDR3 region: CAWNRDRGVDGYTF. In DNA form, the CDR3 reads TGTGCCTGGAACCGGGACAGGGGAGTGGATGGCTACACCTTC.